The 4 T cell receptor beta chains below come from one sample, sequenced in a study of blood T cell repertoires in COVID-19. The table came from immunoSEQ multiplex PCR; TCRdb's copy has only in-frame clones and leaves some out. The repertoire holds about 140,000 clones, with about 80% as singletons. Sequencing was done on a sample of PBMCs or T cells enriched from blood (not recorded which). The source of these receptors is a middle-aged man in a cohort exposed to, infected with or recovered from COVID-19 (not recorded which).

J is TRBJ1-1 and V is TRBV29-1; 7 nucleotides align to TRBD1. The CDR3 runs 14 residues. Looked up from germline, CDR1 is SQVTM and CDR2 is ANQGSEA. V trimming: 4 bases; J trimming: 4 bases; junction bases outside the gene matches: 9. The CDR3: CSVGGGALLTEAFF. As DNA, the CDR3 is TGCAGCGTTGGAGGGGGCGCGTTGCTCACTGAAGCTTTCTTT.

V is TRBV3-1 (or the pseudogene TRBV3-2) and J is TRBJ2-2, with D perhaps matching TRBD2 (6 bases). The CDR3 is 14 residues long. CDR1 LGHDT and CDR2 YNNKEL come from the germline V gene (reference sequence). The V end was cut by 0 bases, the J end by 5 bases, with 7 bases between. CDR3 region: CASSQDGRTGELFF. CDR3 nucleotides: TGTGCCAGCAGCCAAGATGGGAGGACCGGGGAGCTGTTTTTT.

Many counts were recorded for this clone. The V call is TRBV19, the J call TRBJ2-7; the D gene is possibly TRBD2 (6 bases). CDR1 LNHDA and CDR2 SQIVND come from the germline V gene (reference sequence). The CDR3 consists of 14 residues. V was shortened by 6 bases and J by 2 bases, with 14 bases between the two germline ends. This chain's CDR3 is CASRSRDWPYEQYF. In nucleotides, the CDR3 is TGTGCCAGTAGGAGCCGGGACTGGCCCTACGAGCAGTACTTC.

The CDR3 protein is CASSPGNIYEQYF. DNA of the CDR3: TGTGCCAGCAGTCCAGGTAATATCTACGAGCAGTACTTC. The chain joins TRBV6-2 or TRBV6-3 to TRBJ2-7; no firm D call. Germline CDR1 is MNHEY and CDR2 is SVGEGT. The CDR3 runs 13 residues. Trimming removed 5 bases at V and 3 bases at J, with 11 bases between.